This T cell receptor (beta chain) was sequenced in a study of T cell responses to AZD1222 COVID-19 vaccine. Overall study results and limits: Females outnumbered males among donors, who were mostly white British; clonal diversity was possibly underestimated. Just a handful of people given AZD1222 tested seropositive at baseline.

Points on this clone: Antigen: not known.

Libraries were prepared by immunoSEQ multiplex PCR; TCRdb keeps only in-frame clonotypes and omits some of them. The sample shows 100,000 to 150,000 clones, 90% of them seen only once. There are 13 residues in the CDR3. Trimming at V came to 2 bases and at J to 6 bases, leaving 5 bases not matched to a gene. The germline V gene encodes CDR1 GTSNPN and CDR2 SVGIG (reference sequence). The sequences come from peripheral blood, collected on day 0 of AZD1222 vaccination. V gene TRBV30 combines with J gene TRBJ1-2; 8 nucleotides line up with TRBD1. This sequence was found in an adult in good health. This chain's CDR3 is CAWSNQGANGYTF. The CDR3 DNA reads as TGTGCCTGGAGTAATCAGGGGGCGAATGGCTACACCTTC.